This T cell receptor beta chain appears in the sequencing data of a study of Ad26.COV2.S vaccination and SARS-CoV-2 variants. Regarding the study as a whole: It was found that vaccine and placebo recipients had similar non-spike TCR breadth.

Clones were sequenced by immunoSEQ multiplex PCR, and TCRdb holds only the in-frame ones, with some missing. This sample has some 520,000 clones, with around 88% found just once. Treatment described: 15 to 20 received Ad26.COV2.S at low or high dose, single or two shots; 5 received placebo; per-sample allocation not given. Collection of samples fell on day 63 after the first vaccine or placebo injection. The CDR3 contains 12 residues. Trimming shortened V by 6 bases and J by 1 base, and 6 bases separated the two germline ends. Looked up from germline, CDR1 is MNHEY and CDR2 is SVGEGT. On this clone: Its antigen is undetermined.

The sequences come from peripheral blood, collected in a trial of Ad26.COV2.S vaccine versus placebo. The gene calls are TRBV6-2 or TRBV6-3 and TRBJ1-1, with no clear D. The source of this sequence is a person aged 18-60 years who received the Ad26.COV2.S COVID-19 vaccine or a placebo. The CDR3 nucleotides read TGTGCCAGCAGACCTGGGAACACTGAAGCTTTCTTT. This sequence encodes CASRPGNTEAFF.